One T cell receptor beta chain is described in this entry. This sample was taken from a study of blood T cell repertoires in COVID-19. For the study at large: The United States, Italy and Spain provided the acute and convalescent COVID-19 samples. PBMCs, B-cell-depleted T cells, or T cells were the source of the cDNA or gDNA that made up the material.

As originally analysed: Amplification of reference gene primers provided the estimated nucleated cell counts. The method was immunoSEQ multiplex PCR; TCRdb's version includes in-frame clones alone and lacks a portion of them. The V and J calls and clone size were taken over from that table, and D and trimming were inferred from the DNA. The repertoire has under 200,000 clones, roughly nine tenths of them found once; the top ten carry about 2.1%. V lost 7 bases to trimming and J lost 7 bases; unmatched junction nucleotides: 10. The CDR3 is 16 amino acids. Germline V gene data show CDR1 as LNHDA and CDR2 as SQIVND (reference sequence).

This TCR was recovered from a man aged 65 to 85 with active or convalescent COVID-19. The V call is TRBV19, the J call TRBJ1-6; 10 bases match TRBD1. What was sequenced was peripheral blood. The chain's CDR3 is CASKIGTGVDNSPLHF. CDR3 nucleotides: TGTGCCAGTAAAATAGGGACAGGGGTTGACAATTCACCCCTCCACTTT.